Listed here are 32 T cell receptor beta chains from one sample, sequenced in a study of early T cells in non-severe SARS-CoV-2 infection. TCRdb independently ran MiXCR on the 5' RACE reads; one entry per CDR3 protein. In the table there are 40,000 or so distinct CDR3 sequences, more than 4.5% of which are singletons. The specimen was whole blood, collected at baseline. The receptors originated from an adult who was a healthcare worker with PCR-confirmed SARS-CoV-2 infection or an uninfected control (not recorded which).

This clonotype was recorded at least ten times. The chain has TRBV13 and TRBJ1-2, with D tentatively TRBD1 (6 bases). CDR3 length: 14 residues. Germline V gene lookup returns CDR1 PRHDT and CDR2 FYEKMQ (reference sequence). V was pared by 1 base and J by 6 bases, with 12 bases between. CDR3 sequence: CASSLVGRGDGYTF. CDR3 bases: TGTGCCAGCAGCTTAGTAGGCAGGGGCGATGGCTACACCTTC.

The table lists this clonotype with many counts. This chain links TRBV7-9 with TRBJ2-3, with TRBD2 as a possible D gene (6 bases). The CDR3 extends over 15 amino acids. The V gene's germline CDR1 is SEHNR and CDR2 FQNEAQ (reference sequence). Trimming cost V 5 bases and J 5 bases, with 17 bases left between them. This chain's CDR3 is CASSNSAGKLDTQYF. DNA of the CDR3: TGTGCCAGCAGCAATTCGGCGGGAAAACTAGATACGCAGTATTTT.

Ten or more counts support this clonotype. The chain employs TRBV11-1 and TRBJ2-7; the D gene is possibly TRBD2 (5 bases). CDR1 is SGHAT, CDR2 FQDESV, per germline (reference sequence). CDR3 length equals 14 residues. V was cut by 0 bases and J by 0 bases, with 6 bases left in between. CDR3: CASSLAGSSYEQYF. The CDR3 DNA sequence: TGTGCCAGCAGCTTAGCGGGGAGCTCCTACGAGCAGTACTTC.

Ten or more counts support this clonotype. CDR3 nucleotides: TGTGCCAGCTCGCGTCAGGAGAAGAATGAGCAGTTCTTC. This gives the protein CASSRQEKNEQFF. The chain carries TRBV18 and TRBJ2-1; D is unresolved. This CDR3 has 13 amino acids. V lost 6 bases and J lost 7, with 13 bases in between. CDR1 is KGHSH and CDR2 is LQKENI in the germline V gene.

In its sample, this clonotype was seen many times. The chain carries TRBV6-2 or TRBV6-3 and TRBJ2-3; D unresolved. Trimming shortened V by 5 bases and J by 6 bases, and 15 bases separated the two germline ends. The CDR3 has 14 amino acids. The germline V gene encodes CDR1 MNHEY and CDR2 SVGEGT. The CDR3 coding sequence is TGTGCCAGCAGTGCTAGGAGCCCAAGGGATACGCAGTATTTT. It is translated as CASSARSPRDTQYF.

The sample holds many counts of this clonotype. The chain combines TRBV12-3 or TRBV12-4 with TRBJ1-5, with unresolved D. There are 14 residues in the CDR3. V lost 3 bases to trimming and J lost 1 base, with 7 bases between them. The CDR3 region has the DNA TGTGCCAGCAGTTTGGAACCAAGCAATCAGCCCCAGCATTTT. This gives the protein CASSLEPSNQPQHF.

This clonotype was seen repeatedly, ten times or more. The gene calls are TRBV7-9 and TRBJ2-2; D is unresolved. This CDR3 has 16 residues. The germline V gene encodes CDR1 SEHNR and CDR2 FQNEAQ (reference sequence). The V gene lost 7 bases and the J gene lost 3 bases, with 18 bases spanning the gap. This CDR3 is CASIRAYPLDTGELFF. The CDR3 bases are TGTGCCAGCATACGCGCCTATCCCCTCGACACCGGGGAGCTGTTTTTT. Full variable domain (remainder filled in from reference TRBV7-9 and TRBJ2-2): DTGVSQNPRHKITKRGQNVTFRCDPISEHNRLYWYRQTLGQGPEFLTYFQNEAQLEKSRLLSDRFSAERPKGSFSTLEIQRTEQGDSAMYLCASIRAYPLDTGELFFGEGSRLTVL.

This clonotype was observed at least ten times. The chain couples TRBV5-1 to TRBJ2-7; 8 positions agree with TRBD2. This CDR3 region has 14 residues. Per the germline V gene, CDR1 is SGHRS and CDR2 is YFSETQ. V lost 2 bases, J lost 6 bases, and 7 bases stayed unmatched. Written as DNA, the CDR3 is TGCGCCAGCAGCTTAAGCGGGAGAGCACTCGAGCAGTACTTC. It encodes CASSLSGRALEQYF.

This clonotype was picked up many times. CDR3 sequence: CSARDPKGQRQFF. The CDR3 nucleotides are TGCAGTGCTAGAGATCCTAAAGGACAGCGGCAGTTCTTC. The chain carries TRBV20-1 and TRBJ2-1; D might be TRBD1 (6 bases). The CDR3 consists of 13 residues. In germline, CDR1 is DFQATT, CDR2 SNEGSKA (reference sequence). Trimming pared 0 bases from V and 12 bases from J, leaving 15 bases between.

This clonotype occurred many times. The junction departs from the called germline gene at one end, perhaps through a read error. The chain couples TRBV20-1 to TRBJ1-1; D is perhaps TRBD1 (5 bases). Germline CDR1 DFQATT, CDR2 SNEGSKA (reference sequence). The CDR3 runs to 13 residues. The CDR3 protein is CSVRREGHTEAFF. CDR3 nucleotides: TGCAGTGTTAGACGGGAGGGGCACACTGAAGCTTTCTTT.

This clonotype was found many times. The V call is TRBV11-2, the J call TRBJ2-4; D could derive from TRBD1 or TRBD2 (7 bases each). Germline CDR1 reads SGHAT; CDR2 reads FQNNGV. This CDR3 has 19 residues. Trimming took off 0 bases at V and 3 bases at J, with 21 bases between the two ends. The CDR3 loop is CASSLERFRARGGKNIQYF. The CDR3 DNA sequence: TGTGCCAGCAGCTTAGAGCGATTTCGCGCCAGGGGGGGCAAAAACATTCAGTACTTC.

At least ten counts were recorded for this clonotype. The V call is TRBV6-6, the J call TRBJ2-7; 10 bases are a match to TRBD1. The CDR3 sequence is 16 residues long. Germline trimming cut 7 bases from V and 4 bases from J; bases unmatched to any gene: 13. CDR1 is MNHNY, CDR2 SVGAGI, per germline (reference sequence). The CDR3 DNA follows: TGTGCCAGCACCTCTCACGCCGGGACAGGGGTGTACGAGCAGTACTTC. Translated, it gives CASTSHAGTGVYEQYF.

This clonotype occurred many times. The chain carries TRBV6-6 and TRBJ2-7, with D uncertain. V lost 6 bases and J 5 bases, leaving 11 bases between the germline ends. The CDR3 runs 12 residues. Germline CDR1 reads MNHNY; CDR2 reads SVGAGI (reference sequence). CDR3 amino acids: CASSSSLNEQYF. CDR3 DNA sequence: TGTGCCAGCAGCTCTAGTTTGAACGAGCAGTACTTC.

This chain connects TRBV12-3 or TRBV12-4 to TRBJ1-2; tentative D call: TRBD1 (6 bases). Trimming stripped 6 bases from V and 4 bases from J, with 12 bases between. This CDR3 has 13 amino acids. The CDR3 loop reads CASSAGAGYGYTF. Here the CDR3 DNA reads TGTGCCAGCAGCGCAGGGGCCGGCTATGGCTACACCTTC.

This clonotype was observed many times. This chain joins TRBV29-1 and TRBJ1-1; D not resolved. The CDR3 sequence is 13 residues long. Trimming cost V 3 bases and J 2 bases, with 10 bases left between them. CDR1 SQVTM and CDR2 ANQGSEA come from the germline V gene. CDR3 coding DNA: TGCAGCGTTGAGATGGGGAAAAACACTGAAGCTTTCTTT. This gives the protein CSVEMGKNTEAFF. The full variable domain, with the rest looked up from reference TRBV29-1 and TRBJ1-1, is SAVISQKPSRDICQRGTSLTIQCQVDSQVTMMFWYRQQPGQSLTLIATANQGSEATYESGFVIDKFPISRPNLTFSTLTVSNMSPEDSSIYLCSVEMGKNTEAFFGQGTRLTVV.

This clonotype was recorded many times. The genes are TRBV12-3 or TRBV12-4 and TRBJ2-5; 12 bases map to TRBD2. The CDR3 length is 14 residues. V shed 4 bases and J 4 bases; nucleotides not matched to a gene: 1. CDR3 coding DNA: TGTGCCAGCAGTTCTAGCGGGAGGGTAGAGACCCAGTACTTC. Its translation: CASSSSGRVETQYF.

This clonotype was seen ten or more times. The chain carries TRBV6-1 and TRBJ2-1; D gene ambiguous. The V gene's germline CDR1 is MNHNS and CDR2 SASEGT. This CDR3 region has 14 residues. Trimming pared 8 bases from V and 0 bases from J, leaving 11 bases between. CDR3 in amino acids: CASSSFRSYNEQFF. The CDR3 bases are TGTGCCAGCTCCTCGTTCCGCTCCTACAATGAGCAGTTCTTC.

This clonotype was recorded at least ten times. The V gene is TRBV30, the J gene TRBJ2-7, with unresolved D. Germline V lookup: CDR1 GTSNPN, CDR2 SVGIG (reference sequence). Trimming left V 2 bases short and J 4 bases short, with 12 bases between. The CDR3 covers 13 residues. The CDR3 here is CAWSRFAGYEQYV. CDR3 nucleotide sequence: TGTGCCTGGAGTCGATTTGCAGGATACGAGCAGTACGTC.

This clonotype was counted many times. The V and J genes are TRBV4-2 and TRBJ2-1, with 10 bases that match TRBD2. Germline assignment: CDR1 LGHNA and CDR2 YNFKEQ. This CDR3 comprises 17 residues. The ends lost 0 bases at V and 0 bases at J; junction bases unmatched: 2. CDR3 coding DNA: TGTGCCAGCAGCCAAGAGCCTAGCGGGAGCTCCTACAATGAGCAGTTCTTC. It specifies CASSQEPSGSSYNEQFF.

This clonotype came up many times. The rearrangement joins TRBV6-1 to TRBJ2-7; 8 bases are a match to TRBD1. CDR3 size: 13 residues. V shed 6 bases, J shed 5 bases, and the junction held 6 bases outside the gene matches. Germline CDR1 and CDR2: MNHNS and SASEGT. In nucleotides, the CDR3 is TGTGCCAGCAGGAGACAGGGGTTTGACGAGCAGTACGTC. This gives the protein CASRRQGFDEQYV.

Ten or more counts support this clonotype. The V and J genes are TRBV5-1 and TRBJ2-3; TRBD1 matches 9 bases. The germline V gene has CDR1 SGHRS and CDR2 YFSETQ. This CDR3 comprises 14 residues. J gave up 1 base and V 5 bases, and 2 bases lay outside the gene matches. In DNA form, the CDR3 reads TGCGCCAGCAGTCGGGACAGGGGCACAGATACGCAGTATTTT. Amino acid sequence: CASSRDRGTDTQYF.

This clonotype appeared many times. The V call is TRBV12-3 or TRBV12-4, the J call TRBJ2-1; 11 bases fit TRBD2. The CDR3 has 15 amino acids. J was trimmed by 5 bases and V by 4 bases; bases with no gene match: 4. CDR3 residues: CASSSGTSGNNEQFF. CDR3 coding DNA: TGTGCCAGCAGTTCCGGGACTAGCGGAAACAATGAGCAGTTCTTC.

This clonotype was counted once. V and J are TRBV5-1 and TRBJ2-1; 7 positions match TRBD1. Germline CDR1 is SGHRS and CDR2 is YFSETQ. V lost 1 base, J lost 12 bases, and 13 bases stayed unmatched. The length of the CDR3 is 15 residues. CDR3 bases: TGCGCCAGCAGCTTGATTAGGCCCTCTGCAGGGGGGCAGTTCTTC. Translation: CASSLIRPSAGGQFF. Looking up the rest from reference TRBV5-1 and TRBJ2-1 gives the full variable domain: KAGVTQTPRYLIKTRGQQVTLSCSPISGHRSVSWYQQTPGQGLQFLFEYFSETQRNKGNFPGRFSGRQFSNSRSEMNVSTLELGDSALYLCASSLIRPSAGGQFFGPGTRLTVL.

This clonotype was detected many times. The chain employs TRBV20-1 and TRBJ2-1; 7 bases agree with TRBD2. Germline values: CDR1 DFQATT, CDR2 SNEGSKA (reference sequence). This CDR3 spans 15 amino acids. The ends lost 3 bases at V and 0 bases at J; junction bases unmatched: 5. The CDR3 sequence is CSARGLLDSYNEQFF. CDR3 nucleotide sequence: TGCAGTGCTAGGGGACTACTCGACTCCTACAATGAGCAGTTCTTC.

This clonotype was counted many times. The DNA of the CDR3 is TGTGCCAGCAGTGGACCCGGGACAGGGCAGCCCTACGAGCAGTACTTC. Translation gives CASSGPGTGQPYEQYF. The chain employs TRBV28 and TRBJ2-7, with 9 positions matching TRBD1. The junction had 10 bases not matched to a gene; V was cut back by 5 bases and J by 2 bases. The CDR3 loop spans 16 amino acids. Germline-derived CDR1 and CDR2 are MDHEN and SYDVKM.

The table lists this clonotype with a few counts. This chain links TRBV6-1 with TRBJ1-3, with D unclear. Trimming stripped 11 bases from V and 3 bases from J, with 11 bases between. There are 12 residues in the CDR3. Germline CDR1 and CDR2: MNHNS and SASEGT. The DNA of the CDR3 is TGTGCCGCGGTAACAGATGGAAACACCATATATTTT. Its translation: CAAVTDGNTIYF.

This clonotype was counted ten times or more. CDR3 in DNA: TGTGCCAGCAGTTACGCTAGCGGGAGTCCAGATACGCAGTATTTT. Translating it yields CASSYASGSPDTQYF. J is TRBJ2-3 and V is TRBV6-5, with TRBD2 identical over 10 bases. The V segment lost 2 bases and the J segment 4 bases; nucleotides outside the gene matches: 3. The CDR3 runs to 15 residues. Germline lookup yields CDR1 MNHEY and CDR2 SVGAGI.

This clonotype has just a few counts. This chain joins TRBV4-3 and TRBJ2-6; the match to TRBD2 covers 13 bases. From germline, CDR1 is LGHNA and CDR2 YSLEER. CDR3 size: 18 residues. Germline trimming cut 6 bases from V and 0 bases from J; bases unmatched to any gene: 5. The CDR3 region is CASSSGLAGNSGANVLTF. The CDR3 region has the DNA TGCGCCAGCAGTTCGGGACTAGCGGGAAACTCTGGGGCCAACGTCCTGACTTTC.

This clonotype has ten or more counts. V and J are TRBV15 and TRBJ1-5; D is perhaps TRBD1 (6 bases). The CDR3 is 17 residues long. V lost 3 bases, J lost 0 bases, and 15 bases lay in between. Germline values: CDR1 LNHNV, CDR2 YYDKDF (reference sequence). The DNA for the CDR3 is TGTGCCACCAGCAGCGGCGGGGGACACAATAGCAATCAGCCCCAGCATTTT. Residues: CATSSGGGHNSNQPQHF.

This clonotype occurred many times. The rearrangement joins TRBV6-1 to TRBJ1-1; D ambiguous. The CDR3 is made up of 14 amino acids. The V gene's germline CDR1 is MNHNS and CDR2 SASEGT. Trimming shortened V by 2 bases and J by 4 bases, and 11 bases separated the two germline ends. Here the CDR3 DNA reads TGTGCCAGCAGTGAAATGGTTATTACCACTGAAGCTTTCTTT. Translation: CASSEMVITTEAFF.

The CDR3 nucleotides read TGTGCCAGTAGTATGACCTCCCGGGCAGGGGGCTATGAGCAGTTCTTC. Its translation is CASSMTSRAGGYEQFF. The gene calls are TRBV19 and TRBJ2-1; TRBD1 aligns across 8 bases. The V gene's germline CDR1 is LNHDA and CDR2 SQIVND (reference sequence). V trimming: 3 bases; J trimming: 8 bases; junction bases outside the gene matches: 12. This CDR3 spans 16 amino acids.

This clonotype was observed at least ten times. This chain links TRBV5-1 with TRBJ1-1; 9 nucleotides line up with TRBD1. Germline loops: CDR1 SGHRS, CDR2 YFSETQ. CDR3 length: 17 residues. V was pared by 5 bases and J by 5 bases, with 16 bases of the junction left unmatched. The CDR3 loop is CASRRMVPGQGNTEAFF. The CDR3 bases are TGCGCCAGCAGGCGGATGGTCCCGGGACAGGGTAATACTGAAGCTTTCTTT.